This is a list of T cell receptor beta chains from one sample in a study of T cell responses to AZD1222 COVID-19 vaccine. Some clones are missing from TCRdb's copy, which holds only in-frame ones; the method was immunoSEQ multiplex PCR. The sample lists some 150,000 clones, under 95% occurring once. This specimen was peripheral blood, taken on day 0 of AZD1222 vaccination. These receptors all stem from an adult in good health. CDR3s include the opening cysteine and the closing phenylalanine or tryptophan. D genes are given only for firm matches.

D,V,J,CDR3
-,TRBV7-3,TRBJ2-1,CASSSPLDSYNEQFF
-,TRBV9,TRBJ2-3,CASSERLIRTDTQYF
-,TRBV9,TRBJ2-7,CASSVGEGPRQYF
TRBD1,TRBV4-1,TRBJ2-5,CASSQDTGGTETQYF
-,TRBV18,TRBJ2-7,CASSADPYEQYF
TRBD1,TRBV6-1,TRBJ2-7,CASSEAYPVGQGSEQYF
-,TRBV28,TRBJ2-2,CASRRDSRRWGTGELFF
-,TRBV6-6,TRBJ1-1,CASSLVGEAFF
-,TRBV7-9,TRBJ1-2,CASSSDTHYYGYTF
-,TRBV6-6,TRBJ2-1,CASSPGPAILSYNEQFF
-,TRBV5-1,TRBJ2-7,CASSLDRVHEQYF
-,TRBV27,TRBJ2-7,CASSFGQGKREQYF
TRBD1,TRBV28,TRBJ1-4,CASRHRKGARNEKLFF
-,TRBV10-3,TRBJ2-7,CAINPGTELGEQYF
-,TRBV4-2,TRBJ1-5,CASSQDQDSNQPQHF
-,TRBV7-2,TRBJ2-7,CASSLVSTYEQYF